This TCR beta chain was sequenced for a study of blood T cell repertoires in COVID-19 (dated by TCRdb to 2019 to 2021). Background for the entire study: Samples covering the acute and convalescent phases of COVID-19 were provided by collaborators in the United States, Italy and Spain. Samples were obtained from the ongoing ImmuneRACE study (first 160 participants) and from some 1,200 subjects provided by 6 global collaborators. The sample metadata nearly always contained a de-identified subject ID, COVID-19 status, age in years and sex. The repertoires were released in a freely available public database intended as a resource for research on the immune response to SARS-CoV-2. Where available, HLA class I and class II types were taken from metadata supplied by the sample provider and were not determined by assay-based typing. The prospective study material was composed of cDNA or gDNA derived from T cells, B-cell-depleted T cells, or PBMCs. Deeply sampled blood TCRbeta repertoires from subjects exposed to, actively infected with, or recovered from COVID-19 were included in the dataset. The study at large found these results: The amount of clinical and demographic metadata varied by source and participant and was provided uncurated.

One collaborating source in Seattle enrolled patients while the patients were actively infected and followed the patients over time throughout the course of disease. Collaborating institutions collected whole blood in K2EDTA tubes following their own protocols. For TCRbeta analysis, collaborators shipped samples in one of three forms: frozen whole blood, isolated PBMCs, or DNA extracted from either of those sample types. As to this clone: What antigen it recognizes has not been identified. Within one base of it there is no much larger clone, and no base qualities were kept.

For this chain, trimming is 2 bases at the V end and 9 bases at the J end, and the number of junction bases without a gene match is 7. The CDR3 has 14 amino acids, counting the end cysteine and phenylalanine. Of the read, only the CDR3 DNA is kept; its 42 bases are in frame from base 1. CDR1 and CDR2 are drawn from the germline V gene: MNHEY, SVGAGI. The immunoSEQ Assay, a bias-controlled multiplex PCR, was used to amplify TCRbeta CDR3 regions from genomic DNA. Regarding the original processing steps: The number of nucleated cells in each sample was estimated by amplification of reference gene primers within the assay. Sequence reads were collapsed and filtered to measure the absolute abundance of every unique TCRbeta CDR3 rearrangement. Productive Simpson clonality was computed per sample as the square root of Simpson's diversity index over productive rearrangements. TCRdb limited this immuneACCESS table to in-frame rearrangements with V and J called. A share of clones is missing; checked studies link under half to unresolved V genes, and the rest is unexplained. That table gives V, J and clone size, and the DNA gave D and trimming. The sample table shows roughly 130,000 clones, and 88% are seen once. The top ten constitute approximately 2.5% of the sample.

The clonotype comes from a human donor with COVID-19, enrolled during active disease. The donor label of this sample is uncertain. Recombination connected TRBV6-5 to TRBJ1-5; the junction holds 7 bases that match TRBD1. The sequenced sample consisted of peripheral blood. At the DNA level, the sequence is TGTGCCAGCAGTTACCGACAGGGAGGTCTGCCCCAGCATTTT. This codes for CASSYRQGGLPQHF.